The rows below give T cell receptor beta chains drawn from one sample of a study of OX40 agonist ivuxolimab in advanced cancers. The table came from immunoSEQ multiplex PCR; TCRdb's copy has only in-frame clones and leaves some out. This table has around 40,000 clones, about 88% appearing once. Source: CD4+ or CD8+ T cells sorted from blood, taken in a trial of the OX40 agonist ivuxolimab. The origin of the receptors is an adult with an advanced solid tumor such as melanoma, head and neck, liver or kidney cancer. Both conserved end residues are part of each CDR3. The order of the fields is CDR3 length, D gene, clone size, J gene, V gene, CDR3 protein, CDR3 DNA. The D gene is left open where the match is weak. Clone size is given for some rows only: seen once, a few or many times, or a class if the clone is expanded.

CDR3 length: 15
D gene: NA
clone size: NA
J gene: TRBJ1-1
V gene: TRBV6-1
CDR3 protein: CASTSQGPLNTEAFF
CDR3 DNA: TGTGCCAGCACCTCCCAGGGACCTTTGAACACTGAAGCTTTCTTT

CDR3 length: 15
D gene: NA
clone size: NA
J gene: TRBJ2-7
V gene: TRBV5-5
CDR3 protein: CASSFSGEWPYEQYF
CDR3 DNA: TGTGCCAGCAGCTTCTCGGGGGAGTGGCCCTACGAGCAGTACTTC

CDR3 length: 15
D gene: TRBD2
clone size: once
J gene: TRBJ2-1
V gene: TRBV2
CDR3 protein: CASSVGTRGVNEQFF
CDR3 DNA: TGTGCCAGCAGTGTGGGGACTAGAGGTGTGAATGAGCAGTTCTTC

CDR3 length: 14
D gene: NA
clone size: NA
J gene: TRBJ2-7
V gene: TRBV6-1
CDR3 protein: CASSEANLFYEQYF
CDR3 DNA: TGTGCCAGCAGTGAAGCAAACCTCTTCTACGAGCAGTACTTC

CDR3 length: 16
D gene: NA
clone size: once
J gene: TRBJ1-4
V gene: TRBV10-3
CDR3 protein: CAISESTGPRREKLFF
CDR3 DNA: TGTGCCATCAGTGAGTCGACCGGGCCTCGACGCGAAAAACTGTTTTTT

CDR3 length: 12
D gene: NA
clone size: once
J gene: TRBJ1-1
V gene: TRBV19
CDR3 protein: CAIGGLGAEAFF
CDR3 DNA: TGTGCCATCGGGGGTCTGGGTGCTGAAGCTTTCTTT

CDR3 length: 13
D gene: NA
clone size: NA
J gene: TRBJ2-7
V gene: TRBV5-1
CDR3 protein: CASSSSGPWEQYF
CDR3 DNA: TGCGCCAGCAGCTCTTCCGGGCCGTGGGAGCAGTACTTC

CDR3 length: 13
D gene: NA
clone size: NA
J gene: TRBJ1-5
V gene: TRBV28
CDR3 protein: CASTDPGWQPQHF
CDR3 DNA: TGTGCCAGCACCGACCCAGGGTGGCAGCCCCAGCATTTT

CDR3 length: 9
D gene: NA
clone size: NA
J gene: TRBJ1-2
V gene: TRBV20-1
CDR3 protein: CSVYDGYTF
CDR3 DNA: TGCAGTGTTTACGATGGCTACACCTTC

CDR3 length: 15
D gene: NA
clone size: NA
J gene: TRBJ2-1
V gene: TRBV11-2
CDR3 protein: CASSSPPGAADEQFF
CDR3 DNA: TGTGCCAGCAGCTCCCCCCCAGGGGCAGCCGATGAGCAGTTCTTC

CDR3 length: 14
D gene: NA
clone size: few
J gene: TRBJ1-2
V gene: TRBV4-1
CDR3 protein: CASSPWDTDYGYTF
CDR3 DNA: TGCGCCAGCAGCCCGTGGGACACCGACTATGGCTACACCTTC

CDR3 length: 15
D gene: TRBD2
clone size: NA
J gene: TRBJ2-7
V gene: TRBV5-6
CDR3 protein: CASSPTSGRAYEQYF
CDR3 DNA: TGTGCCAGCAGCCCCACTAGCGGGAGGGCCTACGAGCAGTACTTC

CDR3 length: 15
D gene: NA
clone size: NA
J gene: TRBJ1-1
V gene: TRBV6-1
CDR3 protein: CASSEFEVPRHGAFF
CDR3 DNA: TGTGCCAGCAGTGAATTCGAAGTGCCTCGGCACGGAGCTTTCTTT

CDR3 length: 15
D gene: TRBD2
clone size: NA
J gene: TRBJ2-1
V gene: TRBV6-5
CDR3 protein: CASSQLAGGGNEQFF
CDR3 DNA: TGTGCCAGCAGCCAACTAGCGGGGGGGGGCAATGAGCAGTTCTTC

CDR3 length: 15
D gene: TRBD1
clone size: NA
J gene: TRBJ2-3
V gene: TRBV5-6
CDR3 protein: CASSFDQGAIDTQYF
CDR3 DNA: TGTGCCAGCAGCTTTGATCAGGGGGCGATAGATACGCAGTATTTT

CDR3 length: 13
D gene: TRBD2
clone size: NA
J gene: TRBJ2-7
V gene: TRBV29-1
CDR3 protein: CSVVAGGPYEQYF
CDR3 DNA: TGCAGCGTTGTAGCGGGAGGGCCTTACGAGCAGTACTTC

CDR3 length: 14
D gene: NA
clone size: NA
J gene: TRBJ2-7
V gene: TRBV27
CDR3 protein: CASSLFAGIYEQYF
CDR3 DNA: TGTGCCAGCAGTTTATTCGCGGGGATCTACGAGCAGTACTTC

CDR3 length: 16
D gene: NA
clone size: NA
J gene: TRBJ2-3
V gene: TRBV4-2
CDR3 protein: CASSQGSRAAGDTQYF
CDR3 DNA: TGTGCCAGCAGCCAAGGGTCCAGGGCCGCGGGGGATACGCAGTATTTT

CDR3 length: 13
D gene: NA
clone size: NA
J gene: TRBJ2-7
V gene: TRBV10-3
CDR3 protein: CAISGLRTEEQYF
CDR3 DNA: TGTGCCATCAGTGGGCTCCGGACAGAAGAGCAGTACTTC

CDR3 length: 15
D gene: TRBD2
clone size: NA
J gene: TRBJ2-7
V gene: TRBV7-9
CDR3 protein: CASSTTWTSPHEQYF
CDR3 DNA: TGTGCCAGCAGCACAACCTGGACTAGCCCCCACGAGCAGTACTTC

CDR3 length: 15
D gene: NA
clone size: NA
J gene: TRBJ1-2
V gene: TRBV25-1
CDR3 protein: CASSEFGRVRSGYTF
CDR3 DNA: TGTGCCAGCAGTGAATTTGGCAGGGTCCGATCGGGCTACACCTTC

CDR3 length: 20
D gene: TRBD1
clone size: NA
J gene: TRBJ2-1
V gene: TRBV18
CDR3 protein: CASSPPFQDRELSSYNEQFF
CDR3 DNA: TGTGCCAGCTCACCACCGTTCCAGGACAGGGAGTTAAGCTCCTACAATGAGCAGTTCTTC

CDR3 length: 14
D gene: NA
clone size: NA
J gene: TRBJ1-1
V gene: TRBV7-9
CDR3 protein: CASSLAVRAPEAFF
CDR3 DNA: TGTGCCAGCAGCCTAGCGGTCAGGGCTCCTGAAGCTTTCTTT

CDR3 length: 14
D gene: NA
clone size: NA
J gene: TRBJ1-1
V gene: TRBV5-6
CDR3 protein: CASSWGPGDTEAFF
CDR3 DNA: TGTGCCAGCAGCTGGGGCCCAGGGGACACTGAAGCTTTCTTT

CDR3 length: 17
D gene: NA
clone size: NA
J gene: TRBJ2-3
V gene: TRBV4-1
CDR3 protein: CASSQESTVGRTDTQYF
CDR3 DNA: TGCGCCAGCAGCCAAGAAAGCACAGTTGGACGCACAGATACGCAGTATTTT

CDR3 length: 15
D gene: NA
clone size: NA
J gene: TRBJ2-6
V gene: TRBV30
CDR3 protein: CAWSVGGSGANVLTF
CDR3 DNA: TGTGCCTGGAGTGTAGGGGGCTCTGGGGCCAACGTCCTGACTTTC

CDR3 length: 15
D gene: NA
clone size: NA
J gene: TRBJ2-5
V gene: TRBV4-2
CDR3 protein: CASSQEPPHRETQYF
CDR3 DNA: TGTGCCAGCAGCCAAGAGCCCCCCCATAGAGAGACCCAGTACTTC

CDR3 length: 16
D gene: NA
clone size: once
J gene: TRBJ1-4
V gene: TRBV4-1
CDR3 protein: CASSPMRASTNEKLFF
CDR3 DNA: TGCGCCAGCAGCCCCATGAGGGCTTCAACTAATGAAAAACTGTTTTTT

CDR3 length: 13
D gene: NA
clone size: NA
J gene: TRBJ1-1
V gene: TRBV25-1
CDR3 protein: CASSEGKVSEAFF
CDR3 DNA: TGTGCCAGCAGTGAAGGGAAGGTCTCGGAAGCTTTCTTT

CDR3 length: 17
D gene: NA
clone size: NA
J gene: TRBJ1-1
V gene: TRBV18
CDR3 protein: CASSHTWGADGRTEAFF
CDR3 DNA: TGTGCCAGCTCTCATACATGGGGGGCTGATGGACGGACTGAAGCTTTCTTT

CDR3 length: 15
D gene: TRBD1
clone size: NA
J gene: TRBJ1-5
V gene: TRBV5-1
CDR3 protein: CASSLVPGGNQPQHF
CDR3 DNA: TGCGCCAGCAGCTTGGTTCCAGGGGGGAATCAGCCCCAGCATTTT

CDR3 length: 15
D gene: NA
clone size: NA
J gene: TRBJ1-1
V gene: TRBV5-1
CDR3 protein: CASSLETPGRIEAFF
CDR3 DNA: TGCGCCAGCAGCTTGGAGACCCCGGGACGGATTGAAGCTTTCTTT

CDR3 length: 14
D gene: NA
clone size: once
J gene: TRBJ1-3
V gene: TRBV7-6
CDR3 protein: CASSESRVGNTIYF
CDR3 DNA: TGTGCCAGCAGTGAAAGCAGGGTTGGAAACACCATATATTTT

CDR3 length: 13
D gene: NA
clone size: NA
J gene: TRBJ2-7
V gene: TRBV28
CDR3 protein: CASSPPGFYEQYF
CDR3 DNA: TGTGCCAGCAGCCCCCCGGGGTTCTACGAGCAGTACTTC

CDR3 length: 17
D gene: NA
clone size: NA
J gene: TRBJ1-1
V gene: TRBV5-8
CDR3 protein: CASSFRLRGVKDTEAFF
CDR3 DNA: TGTGCCAGCAGCTTTCGGCTCAGGGGAGTAAAGGACACTGAAGCTTTCTTT

CDR3 length: 14
D gene: NA
clone size: NA
J gene: TRBJ1-1
V gene: TRBV11-3
CDR3 protein: CASSFTGGDTEAFF
CDR3 DNA: TGTGCCAGCAGCTTCACAGGAGGGGACACTGAAGCTTTCTTT

CDR3 length: 13
D gene: TRBD1
clone size: NA
J gene: TRBJ2-1
V gene: TRBV29-1
CDR3 protein: CSVKGASNNEQFF
CDR3 DNA: TGCAGCGTTAAGGGGGCTTCCAATAATGAGCAGTTCTTC

CDR3 length: 15
D gene: NA
clone size: NA
J gene: TRBJ2-3
V gene: TRBV2
CDR3 protein: CASSEGGEPTDTQYF
CDR3 DNA: TGTGCCAGCAGTGAAGGGGGAGAACCCACAGATACGCAGTATTTT

CDR3 length: 18
D gene: NA
clone size: NA
J gene: TRBJ2-6
V gene: TRBV19
CDR3 protein: CASSTSLNRETGANVLTF
CDR3 DNA: TGTGCCAGTAGTACATCCCTTAACAGGGAAACGGGGGCCAACGTCCTGACTTTC

CDR3 length: 12
D gene: NA
clone size: NA
J gene: TRBJ2-1
V gene: TRBV6-5
CDR3 protein: CASTTVGDEQFF
CDR3 DNA: TGTGCCAGCACCACGGTTGGCGATGAGCAGTTCTTC

CDR3 length: 13
D gene: NA
clone size: few
J gene: TRBJ1-1
V gene: TRBV6-1
CDR3 protein: CASSELGNTEAFF
CDR3 DNA: TGTGCCAGCAGTGAATTAGGAAACACTGAAGCTTTCTTT

CDR3 length: 16
D gene: TRBD2
clone size: NA
J gene: TRBJ2-5
V gene: TRBV2
CDR3 protein: CASSERAGGPPETQYF
CDR3 DNA: TGTGCCAGCAGTGAGCGAGCGGGGGGCCCACCAGAGACCCAGTACTTC

CDR3 length: 11
D gene: NA
clone size: NA
J gene: TRBJ2-7
V gene: TRBV7-2
CDR3 protein: CASSPLGEQYF
CDR3 DNA: TGTGCCAGCAGCCCCCTCGGCGAGCAGTACTTC

CDR3 length: 13
D gene: NA
clone size: NA
J gene: TRBJ2-2
V gene: TRBV6-5
CDR3 protein: CASRAIDTGELFF
CDR3 DNA: TGTGCCAGCAGGGCTATAGACACCGGGGAGCTGTTTTTT

CDR3 length: 16
D gene: NA
clone size: NA
J gene: TRBJ1-2
V gene: TRBV5-6
CDR3 protein: CASSLGQAWGLYGYTF
CDR3 DNA: TGTGCCAGCAGCTTGGGACAGGCCTGGGGGCTCTATGGCTACACCTTC

CDR3 length: 16
D gene: TRBD2
clone size: NA
J gene: TRBJ2-3
V gene: TRBV2
CDR3 protein: CASTRGGTSGTDTQYF
CDR3 DNA: TGTGCCAGCACTCGAGGAGGGACTAGCGGGACAGATACGCAGTATTTT

CDR3 length: 14
D gene: TRBD1
clone size: NA
J gene: TRBJ2-7
V gene: TRBV28
CDR3 protein: CASTPGQEIYEQYF
CDR3 DNA: TGTGCCAGCACTCCGGGACAGGAAATATACGAGCAGTACTTC

CDR3 length: 13
D gene: NA
clone size: NA
J gene: TRBJ2-7
V gene: TRBV30
CDR3 protein: CAWSRRGTYEQYF
CDR3 DNA: TGTGCCTGGAGTCGCAGGGGAACTTACGAGCAGTACTTC

CDR3 length: 12
D gene: NA
clone size: NA
J gene: TRBJ1-6
V gene: TRBV13
CDR3 protein: CASNTGNSPLHF
CDR3 DNA: TGTGCCAGCAACACCGGGAATTCACCCCTCCACTTT

CDR3 length: 14
D gene: TRBD1
clone size: NA
J gene: TRBJ1-1
V gene: TRBV5-1
CDR3 protein: CASSSGAGGFEAFF
CDR3 DNA: TGCGCCAGCAGCTCAGGGGCAGGGGGCTTTGAAGCTTTCTTT

CDR3 length: 13
D gene: NA
clone size: NA
J gene: TRBJ1-1
V gene: TRBV7-9
CDR3 protein: CASSLPLVPEAFF
CDR3 DNA: TGTGCCAGCAGCTTACCCCTCGTCCCTGAAGCTTTCTTT

CDR3 length: 16
D gene: NA
clone size: NA
J gene: TRBJ1-1
V gene: TRBV11-2
CDR3 protein: CASSLNRGPRGTEAFF
CDR3 DNA: TGTGCCAGCAGCTTAAATAGGGGTCCGCGGGGCACTGAAGCTTTCTTT

CDR3 length: 14
D gene: NA
clone size: NA
J gene: TRBJ2-7
V gene: TRBV30
CDR3 protein: CAWEGLHSSNEQYF
CDR3 DNA: TGTGCCTGGGAAGGACTGCATTCGTCGAACGAGCAGTACTTC